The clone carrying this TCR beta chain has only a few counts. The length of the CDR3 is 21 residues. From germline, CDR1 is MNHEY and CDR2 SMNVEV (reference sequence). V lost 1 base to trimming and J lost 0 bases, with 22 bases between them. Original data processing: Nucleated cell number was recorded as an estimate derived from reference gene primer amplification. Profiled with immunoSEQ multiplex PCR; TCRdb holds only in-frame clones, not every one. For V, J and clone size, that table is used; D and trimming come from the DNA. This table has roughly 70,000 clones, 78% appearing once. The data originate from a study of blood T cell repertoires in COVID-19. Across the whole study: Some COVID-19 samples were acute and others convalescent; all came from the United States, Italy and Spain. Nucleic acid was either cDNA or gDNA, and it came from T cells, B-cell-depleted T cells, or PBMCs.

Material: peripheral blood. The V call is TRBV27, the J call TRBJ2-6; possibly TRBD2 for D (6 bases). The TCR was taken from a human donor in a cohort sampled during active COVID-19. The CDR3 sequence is CASSLFGSGGALSSGANVLTF. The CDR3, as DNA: TGTGCCAGCAGTTTATTTGGGTCGGGCGGGGCCCTATCCTCTGGGGCCAACGTCCTGACTTTC.